This TCR beta chain was observed in a study of T cell responses to AZD1222 COVID-19 vaccine. Study outcomes and limitations: A rise in Spike-specific TCR breadth and depth followed two AZD1222 doses. There were mostly white British donors and more females than males, and clonal diversity was possibly underestimated. Of the AZD1222 recipients, only 5 to 7 were seropositive at baseline.

Pooled samples include second doses given at about 4 or 12 weeks. With 2 bases clipped from V and 4 bases from J, the junction kept 4 bases outside the gene matches. The germline CDR1 and CDR2 sequences are MNHNY and SVGAGI (reference sequence). This CDR3 has 15 amino acids. As concerns this clone: Its antigen is not identified.

The protocol was immunoSEQ multiplex PCR, while the TCRdb copy is restricted to in-frame clones and leaves out a portion. Of 84,000 or so clones listed, about nine tenths were seen once; the top ten hold over 3%. The TCR comes from an adult who received the AZD1222 COVID-19 vaccine. The chain carries TRBV6-6 and TRBJ1-4, with 7 bases fitting TRBD1. The starting material was peripheral blood, obtained 28 days after the second AZD1222 dose. CDR3 DNA: TGTGCCAGCAGTTACCCGACAGGGCGTAATGAAAAACTGTTTTTT. Its translation: CASSYPTGRNEKLFF.